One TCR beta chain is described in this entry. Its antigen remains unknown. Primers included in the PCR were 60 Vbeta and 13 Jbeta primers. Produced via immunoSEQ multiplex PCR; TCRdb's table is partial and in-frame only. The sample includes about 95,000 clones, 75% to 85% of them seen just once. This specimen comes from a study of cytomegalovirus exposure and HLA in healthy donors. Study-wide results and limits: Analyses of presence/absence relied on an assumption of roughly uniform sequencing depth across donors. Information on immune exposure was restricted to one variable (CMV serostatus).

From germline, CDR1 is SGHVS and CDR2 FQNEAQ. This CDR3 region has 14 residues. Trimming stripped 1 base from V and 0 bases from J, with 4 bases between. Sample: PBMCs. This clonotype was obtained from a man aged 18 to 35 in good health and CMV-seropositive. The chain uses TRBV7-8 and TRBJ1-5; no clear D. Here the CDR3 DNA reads TGTGCCAGCAGCTTAGGACATAGCAATCAGCCCCAGCATTTT. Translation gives CASSLGHSNQPQHF.